This entry lists 11 T cell receptor beta chains sequenced from one sample in a study of blood T cell repertoires in COVID-19. Profiled with immunoSEQ multiplex PCR; TCRdb holds only in-frame clones, not every one. Altogether more than 250,000 clones are present, around nine tenths being singletons, with the ten largest covering approximately 2.5%. Specimen: PBMCs or T cells enriched from blood (not recorded which). All receptors come from a woman between 18 and 29 years old who had recovered from COVID-19.

The chain employs TRBV7-8 and TRBJ2-5; 16 nucleotides match TRBD2. Germline assignment: CDR1 SGHVS and CDR2 FQNEAQ. The CDR3 sequence is 17 residues long. Unmatched junction bases numbered 7, after V lost 4 bases and J lost 5 bases. In DNA, the CDR3 is TGTGCCAGCAGCTCGGGACTAGCGGGGGGGCCTATCGAGACCCAGTACTTC. As protein: CASSSGLAGGPIETQYF. Combining the CDR3 with reference TRBV7-8 and TRBJ2-5 gives the whole variable domain GAGVSQSPRYKVAKRGQDVALRCDPISGHVSLFWYQQALGQGPEFLTYFQNEAQLDKSGLPSDRFFAERPEGSVSTLKIQRTQQEDSAVYLCASSSGLAGGPIETQYFGPGTRLLVL.

CDR3 DNA: TGTGCCAGCAGCCCCTGGTCGGGGGTAGATGGCTACACCTTC. Amino acids: CASSPWSGVDGYTF. The chain carries TRBV5-4 and TRBJ1-2; TRBD1 might be the D (5 bases). This CDR3 has 14 amino acids. Germline lookup yields CDR1 SGHNT and CDR2 YYREEE (reference sequence). V lost 4 bases and J lost 6, with 16 bases in between.

The table lists this clone with a count of one. The V gene is TRBV7-2, the J gene TRBJ1-3; no clear D gene. The CDR3 is 12 amino acids. Trimming stripped 6 bases from V and 3 bases from J, with 6 bases between. Germline values: CDR1 SGHTA, CDR2 FQGNSA. The DNA for the CDR3 is TGTGCCAGCAGTTTTCGTGGAAACACCATATATTTT. Translation gives CASSFRGNTIYF.

The gene calls are TRBV24-1 and TRBJ2-7; TRBD2 might be the D (5 bases). CDR1 is KGHDR and CDR2 is SFDVKD in the germline V gene. Trimming left V 3 bases short and J 4 bases short, with 12 bases between. The CDR3 runs to 14 residues. CDR3 sequence (DNA): TGTGCCACCAGTGATCGCTCCGGGAAATACGAGCAGTACTTC. Translating it yields CATSDRSGKYEQYF.

The chain has TRBV6-5 and TRBJ1-1; D remains unclear. The CDR3 length is 16 residues. Germline CDR1 is MNHEY and CDR2 is SVGAGI. Trimming stripped 2 bases from V and 0 bases from J, with 13 bases between. Written as DNA, the CDR3 is TGTGCCAGCAGTTACGGAGGGAGTGTCCTGAACACTGAAGCTTTCTTT. The encoded protein is CASSYGGSVLNTEAFF.

The chain employs TRBV7-6 and TRBJ2-7; possibly TRBD1 for D (5 bases). V lost 3 bases to trimming and J lost 5 bases, with 11 bases between them. CDR1 and CDR2 from the germline V gene are SGHVS and FNYEAQ. The CDR3 loop spans 13 amino acids. The CDR3 loop reads CASSLGRANEQYF. The CDR3 DNA reads TGTGCCAGCAGCTTGGGCAGGGCAAACGAGCAGTACTTC. Filled out from reference TRBV7-6 and TRBJ2-7, the complete variable domain reads GAGVSQSPRYKVTKRGQDVALRCDPISGHVSLYWYRQALGQGPEFLTYFNYEAQQDKSGLPNDRFSAERPEGSISTLTIQRTEQRDSAMYRCASSLGRANEQYFGPGTRLTVT.

V gene TRBV11-2 combines with J gene TRBJ1-5; D might be TRBD1 (6 bases). This CDR3 is built from 15 residues. Deletions cut 2 bases from V and 6 bases from J, with 14 bases between. Germline assignment: CDR1 SGHAT and CDR2 FQNNGV. The DNA of the CDR3 is TGTGCCAGCAGCTTAAACTCAGGGGCGGGTCAGCCCCAGCATTTT. The encoded protein is CASSLNSGAGQPQHF.

The J gene is TRBJ1-4, the V gene TRBV29-1; D is ambiguous. Trimming left V 1 base short and J 8 bases short, with 20 bases between. This CDR3 is 16 amino acids long. The V gene's germline CDR1 is SQVTM and CDR2 ANQGSEA. Here the CDR3 DNA reads TGCAGCGTTGAAGGGCAATTCGCCGGGGAAAGGGAAAAACTGTTTTTT. Translation: CSVEGQFAGEREKLFF.

The chain uses TRBV9 and TRBJ2-6; D gene uncertain. V was pared by 1 base and J by 0 bases, with 14 bases between. The germline V gene has CDR1 SGDLS and CDR2 YYNGEE. The CDR3 is 18 amino acids. CDR3: CASSVMLFRGSGANVLTF. The CDR3 coding sequence is TGTGCCAGCAGCGTAATGTTATTCCGAGGCTCTGGGGCCAACGTCCTGACTTTC.

The gene calls are TRBV19 and TRBJ1-2; D call uncertain. The germline CDR1 and CDR2 sequences are LNHDA and SQIVND (reference sequence). Trimming took 6 bases from V and 4 from J, leaving 15 bases between them. The CDR3 totals 14 residues. In DNA, the CDR3 is TGTGCCAGTAGGTCGTTCGAGGGAGGCTATGGCTACACCTTC. Protein: CASRSFEGGYGYTF.

The chain uses TRBV6-5 and TRBJ2-2, with 7 positions matching TRBD2. CDR3 length equals 15 residues. The germline V gene has CDR1 MNHEY and CDR2 SVGAGI. The ends lost 7 bases at V and 5 bases at J; junction bases unmatched: 10. The chain's CDR3 is CASKVEGLLTGELFF. CDR3 DNA sequence: TGTGCCAGCAAAGTGGAGGGACTATTAACCGGGGAGCTGTTTTTT.